The 22 T cell receptor beta chains below come from one sample, sequenced in a study of T cells in Graves' hyperthyroidism and ophthalmopathy. There were TCR beta CDR3 regions amplified from RNA transcripts. RT-PCR in the first round (using the HTBI primer set) targeted the TCR CDR3. MiXCR, applied by TCRdb to the multiplex PCR reads, yields one record per CDR3 protein. The sample lists about 370,000 distinct CDR3 sequences, over 12% seen once, with roughly 20% in the top ten. Sequenced: blood. The receptors were gathered from a woman aged 55-70 years with Graves' ophthalmopathy.

CDR3 coding DNA: TGCGCCAGCAGCCAACGACAGGGGGATCAGCCCCAGCATTTT. As protein: CASSQRQGDQPQHF. The chain combines TRBV4-1 with TRBJ1-5; the match to TRBD1 covers 9 bases. V lost 2 bases to trimming and J lost 5 bases; unmatched junction nucleotides: 1. Germline V gene data show CDR1 as MGHRA and CDR2 as YSYEKL. The CDR3 totals 14 residues.

This clonotype was found many times. This chain links TRBV6-5 with TRBJ1-5, with a possible D match to TRBD1 (5 bases). CDR3 size: 15 residues. Germline V gene sequence: CDR1 MNHEY, CDR2 SVGAGI. Deletions cut 0 bases from V and 6 bases from J, with 12 bases between. The CDR3 DNA sequence: TGTGCCAGCAGTTACTCGGGGACGTTCGGTCAGCCCCAGCATTTT. Its protein is CASSYSGTFGQPQHF.

This clonotype has a count of ten or more. This rearrangement joins TRBV2 to TRBJ1-2; D may be TRBD1 (6 bases). The CDR3 spans 14 residues. Trimming shortened V by 4 bases and J by 8 bases, and 17 bases separated the two germline ends. Germline-derived CDR1 and CDR2 are SNHLY and FYNNEI. In nucleotides, the CDR3 is TGTGCCAGCAGTGGGTTGGCAGGGGTCTCCGGCTACACCTTC. The encoded protein is CASSGLAGVSGYTF.

In DNA, the CDR3 is TGCGCCAGCAGCCCGACTAGCGGGAGCAATGAGCAGTTCTTC. Translation: CASSPTSGSNEQFF. The chain couples TRBV4-1 to TRBJ2-1, with TRBD2 identical over 12 bases. The CDR3 sequence is 14 residues long. The V gene end was trimmed by 4 bases and the J gene end by 6 bases; junction bases not matched to a gene: 1. The germline gives CDR1 MGHRA, CDR2 YSYEKL.

As concerns this clonotype: Just one base apart from a much larger clone, this may be a read error. The rearrangement uses TRBV12-3 or TRBV12-4 and TRBJ1-2, with 7 bases that match TRBD1. This CDR3 is 15 amino acids long. Here the CDR3 DNA reads TGTGCCAGCAGTTTAAAGGGGGCGCAAGGAAATGGCTACATCTTC. Protein sequence: CASSLKGAQGNGYIF.

This clonotype was found many times. The CDR3 DNA reads as TGTGCCAGCAGTTTGGTCCTAACAAACAATGAGCAGTTCTTC. This encodes CASSLVLTNNEQFF. J is TRBJ2-1 and V is TRBV11-2; D is uncertain. The CDR3 is 14 residues long. Germline assignment: CDR1 SGHAT and CDR2 FQNNGV. Deletions cut 6 bases from V and 5 bases from J, with 14 bases between.

This clonotype was seen repeatedly, ten times or more. The chain is built from TRBV5-1 and TRBJ2-1; weak D call: TRBD1 (6 bases). Trimming removed 7 bases from V and 5 bases from J, with 19 bases in between. The CDR3 has 15 residues. CDR1 and CDR2 (germline): SGHRS, YFSETQ. The CDR3 reads CASEQQGNKNNEQFF. The DNA for the CDR3 is TGCGCCAGCGAGCAACAGGGAAATAAGAACAATGAGCAGTTCTTC.

The table lists this clonotype with a few counts. A single base separates this from a much larger clone, so it may be a read error. The chain carries TRBV20-1 and TRBJ2-3; D possibly corresponds to TRBD2 (6 bases). Per the germline V gene, CDR1 is DFQATT and CDR2 is SNEGSKA (reference sequence). The CDR3 is 15 amino acids. The V end was cut by 5 bases, the J end by 2 bases, with 17 bases between. Here the CDR3 reads CSAGLTGVSTDTQYF. The CDR3 nucleotides are TGCAGTGCTGGCCTAACGGGAGTCTCCACAGATACGCAGTATTTT.

This clonotype has ten or more counts. This rearrangement joins TRBV20-1 to TRBJ2-7; a possible D gene is TRBD1 (6 bases). In germline, CDR1 is DFQATT, CDR2 SNEGSKA (reference sequence). The CDR3 sequence is 15 residues long. V lost 4 bases and J lost 0, with 16 bases in between. CDR3 sequence: CSATVSGVPSYEQYF. The CDR3 DNA is TGCAGTGCTACGGTCTCAGGGGTGCCCTCCTACGAGCAGTACTTC.

The sample holds many counts of this clonotype. This chain joins TRBV13 and TRBJ2-7, with 9 bases aligning to TRBD1. This CDR3 comprises 16 residues. The V and J ends lost 4 bases and 2 bases, in that order; junction bases with no gene match: 9. From germline, CDR1 is PRHDT and CDR2 FYEKMQ (reference sequence). DNA for the CDR3: TGTGCCAGCAGCTCAACCGGGACAGGGATGGCCTACGAGCAGTACTTC. It specifies CASSSTGTGMAYEQYF.

CDR3: CASNQGTAQKAFF. The CDR3 DNA sequence: TGTGCCAGCAACCAGGGGACAGCCCAGAAGGCTTTCTTT. The chain joins TRBV7-9 to TRBJ1-1; TRBD1 matches at 7 bases. V shed 7 bases and J 11 bases; nucleotides not matched to a gene: 13. The CDR3 extends over 13 amino acids. The V gene's germline CDR1 is SEHNR and CDR2 FQNEAQ (reference sequence).

This clonotype has ten or more counts. The chain joins TRBV12-3 or TRBV12-4 to TRBJ2-7, with 7 bases lining up with TRBD2. With 4 bases clipped from V and 3 bases from J, the junction kept 3 bases outside the gene matches. The CDR3 contains 13 residues. The CDR3 region is CASSWDYYYEQYF. In DNA form, the CDR3 reads TGTGCCAGCAGTTGGGACTACTACTACGAGCAGTACTTC.

This clonotype was counted many times. This chain joins TRBV6-1 and TRBJ2-2, with a possible D match to TRBD2 (5 bases). CDR1 is MNHNS and CDR2 is SASEGT in the germline V gene. The CDR3 covers 13 residues. V lost 8 bases and J 5 bases, leaving 12 bases between the germline ends. The CDR3 spells CASLRPGTGELFF. DNA for the CDR3: TGTGCCAGCCTGAGGCCGGGGACCGGGGAGCTGTTTTTT.

V and J are TRBV3-1 and TRBJ2-7, with 12 bases identical to TRBD2. Germline V gene sequence: CDR1 LGHDT, CDR2 YNNKEL (reference sequence). The CDR3 runs 17 residues. The junction had 8 bases not matched to a gene; V was cut back by 3 bases and J by 2 bases. The CDR3 DNA follows: TGTGCCAGCAGCCATTCCCGGGCTAGCGGGAGGGCCTACGAGCAGTACTTC. It yields the protein CASSHSRASGRAYEQYF.

The table lists this clonotype with many counts. CDR3 bases: TGTGCTAGTGGTTTGGGGACAGGAGCCTACGAGCAGTACTTC. As protein: CASGLGTGAYEQYF. This sequence joins TRBV12-5 and TRBJ2-7; TRBD1 aligns across 7 bases. V shed 1 base, J shed 2 bases, and the junction held 2 bases outside the gene matches. There are 14 residues in the CDR3. Germline V gene sequence: CDR1 LGHNT, CDR2 FRNRAP.

In this sample, this clonotype turned up many times. The chain employs TRBV28 and TRBJ2-1, with TRBD2 matching 10 bases. After removal of 5 bases from V and 7 bases from J, the junction contained 11 bases not matched to a gene. Germline-derived CDR1 and CDR2 are MDHEN and SYDVKM. The CDR3 extends over 16 amino acids. In DNA form, the CDR3 reads TGTGCCAGCAGTCCCGGGGGTAGCGGGAGGTGGAATGAGCAGTTCTTC. It encodes CASSPGGSGRWNEQFF.

The V and J genes are TRBV10-3 and TRBJ2-1; 9 bases map to TRBD2. There are 17 residues in the CDR3. V was pared by 1 base and J by 6 bases, with 10 bases of the junction left unmatched. The germline CDR1 and CDR2 sequences are ENHRY and SYGVKD. The CDR3 DNA is TGTGCCATCAGTGAGTATAAGACTAGCGGAAGCCCCAATGAGCAGTTCTTC. Its translation: CAISEYKTSGSPNEQFF.

This clonotype turned up a few times. The chain uses TRBV20-1 and TRBJ2-2; TRBD2 matches 8 bases. The length of the CDR3 is 14 residues. V lost 3 bases and J lost 5; bases outside the gene matches: 5. Germline V gene data show CDR1 as DFQATT and CDR2 as SNEGSKA (reference sequence). The CDR3 here is CSASGSGRTGELFF. In DNA, the CDR3 is TGCAGTGCTAGTGGCAGCGGGAGAACCGGGGAGCTGTTTTTT.

This clonotype was counted ten times or more. The chain carries TRBV19 and TRBJ2-1; D remains unclear. The CDR3 spans 14 residues. Per the germline V gene, CDR1 is LNHDA and CDR2 is SQIVND (reference sequence). Deletions cut 5 bases from V and 5 bases from J, with 13 bases between. CDR3 DNA sequence: TGTGCCAGTAGTGACCGGGCACAACACAATGAGCAGTTCTTC. Amino acids: CASSDRAQHNEQFF.

This clonotype was seen ten or more times. The chain has TRBV11-2 and TRBJ2-5, with 11 nucleotides matching TRBD2. The V gene end was trimmed by 1 base and the J gene end by 5 bases; junction bases not matched to a gene: 12. From germline, CDR1 is SGHAT and CDR2 FQNNGV. The CDR3 contains 18 residues. Here the CDR3 DNA reads TGTGCCAGCAGCTTAGTAGGTGGACTAGCGGGCAATCGGGAGACCCAGTACTTC. Protein: CASSLVGGLAGNRETQYF.

There are many counts of this clonotype. V usage is TRBV28 and J usage is TRBJ2-2, with D perhaps matching TRBD1 (6 bases). Germline values: CDR1 MDHEN, CDR2 SYDVKM. The CDR3 sequence is 14 residues long. Trimming stripped 4 bases from V and 4 bases from J, with 10 bases between. The CDR3 sequence: CASSSGVSTGELFF. The CDR3 coding sequence is TGTGCCAGCAGTTCAGGGGTGAGCACCGGGGAGCTGTTTTTT.

The chain employs TRBV7-6 and TRBJ2-1; D may be TRBD2 (7 bases). V was clipped by 5 bases and J by 10 bases, with 15 bases between them. The CDR3 is 13 amino acids. CDR1 and CDR2 (germline): SGHVS, FNYEAQ. The CDR3 DNA sequence: TGTGCCAGCAGCAAGGGGGGGAGTAACGAGCAGTTCTTC. Translation gives CASSKGGSNEQFF.